This T cell receptor (beta chain) was sequenced during a study of blood T cell repertoires in COVID-19. Across the study: Sample material is recorded as cDNA or gDNA derived from T cells, B-cell-depleted T cells, or PBMCs.

The germline V gene has CDR1 MDHEN and CDR2 SYDVKM. The V and J ends lost 6 bases and 5 bases, in that order; junction bases with no gene match: 10. The CDR3 sequence is 14 residues long. Clones were sequenced by immunoSEQ multiplex PCR, and TCRdb holds only the in-frame ones, with some missing. The sample lists about 370,000 clones; 75% to 90% were seen once. Individuals drawn from approximately 26 US areas were roughly 18 to 100 years old. Cohorts were determined from participant-reported clinical history. This chain uses TRBV28 with TRBJ2-7; 7 bases line up with TRBD2. The receptor was isolated from a man between 18 and 29 years old who had recovered from COVID-19. Sequenced input: PBMCs or T cells enriched from blood (not recorded which). CDR3 sequence (DNA): TGTGCCAGCAGGAACGGGGGGAGGGTACACGAGCAGTACTTC. Its translation: CASRNGGRVHEQYF. The full variable domain, with the rest looked up from reference TRBV28 and TRBJ2-7, is DVKVTQSSRYLVKRTGEKVFLECVQDMDHENMFWYRQDPGLGLRLIYFSYDVKMKEKGDIPEGYSVSREKKERFSLILESASTNQTSMYLCASRNGGRVHEQYFGPGTRLTVT.